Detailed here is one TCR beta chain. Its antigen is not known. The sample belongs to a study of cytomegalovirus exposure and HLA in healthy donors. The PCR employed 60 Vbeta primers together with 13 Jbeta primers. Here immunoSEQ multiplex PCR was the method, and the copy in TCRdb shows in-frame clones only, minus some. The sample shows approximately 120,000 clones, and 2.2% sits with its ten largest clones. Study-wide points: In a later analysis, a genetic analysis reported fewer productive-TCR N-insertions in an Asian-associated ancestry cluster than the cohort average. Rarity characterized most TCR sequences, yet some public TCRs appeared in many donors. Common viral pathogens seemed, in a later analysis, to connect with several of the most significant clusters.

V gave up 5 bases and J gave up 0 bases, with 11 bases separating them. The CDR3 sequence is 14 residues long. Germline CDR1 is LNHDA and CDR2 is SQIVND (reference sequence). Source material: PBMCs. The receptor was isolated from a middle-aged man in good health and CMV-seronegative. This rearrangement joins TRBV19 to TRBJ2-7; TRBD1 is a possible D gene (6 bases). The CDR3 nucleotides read TGTGCCAGTAGTCCACAGGGATTCTCCTACGAGCAGTACTTC. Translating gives CASSPQGFSYEQYF. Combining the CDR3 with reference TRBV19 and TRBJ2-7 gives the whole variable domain DGGITQSPKYLFRKEGQNVTLSCEQNLNHDAMYWYRQDPGQGLRLIYYSQIVNDFQKGDIAEGYSVSREKKESFPLTVTSAQKNPTAFYLCASSPQGFSYEQYFGPGTRLTVT.